This T cell receptor beta chain was sequenced during a study of shared clonotypes between healthy human individuals. General observations from the study: Sharing across four donors was highest in naive CD4 (approximately 5%) and lowest in memory CD8 (around 0.4%).

This clone was detected once. Its antigen is unknown. Naive CD8 populations comprised CD45RO-negative cells positively selected for CCR7, excluding terminally differentiated effector memory CD45RA+ cells. Those who donated were healthy HIV-negative adults, with no recent acute infections or vaccinations reported. Every donor was a Caucasian adult from Nashville, Tennessee. Sorted subsets were amplified in replicate PCRs using 200 to 250 ng DNA, some 31,000 T cell genomes. Generated by immunoSEQ multiplex PCR, the TCRdb table keeps only in-frame clones and is missing some. The sample has more than 550,000 clones, about 92% seen once; the top ten hold approximately 25%. Trimming removed 3 bases at V and 1 base at J, with 17 bases between. The CDR3 is 17 amino acids. From germline, CDR1 is SGHDN and CDR2 FVKESK.

Sample: naive CD8+ T cells sorted from blood. The rearrangement uses TRBV14 and TRBJ2-3; possible D gene TRBD1, 5 bases. The TCR originated in a man younger than 45 in good health. In nucleotides, the CDR3 is TGTGCCAGCAGCCACACGACGTCCCCCAGGGGCACAGATACGCAGTATTTT. It yields the protein CASSHTTSPRGTDTQYF.